The sequence of this T cell receptor beta chain was determined in a study of cytomegalovirus exposure and HLA in healthy donors. Study context: T cells numbering about 200 million yielded roughly 120 million unique TCR beta sequences in an earlier analysis.

The germline gives CDR1 SGHAT, CDR2 FQDESV (reference sequence). The CDR3 runs 15 residues. Trimming removed 1 base from V and 3 bases from J, with 12 bases in between. PCR primers comprised 60 Vbeta and 13 Jbeta primers. Per the study methods: A later analysis counted 80 million or so unique TCR beta chains, some 11 million shared. Only in-frame clones appear in the TCRdb table, and some are missing; sequencing was by immunoSEQ multiplex PCR. V and J calls and clone size follow that table, whereas D and trimming were derived from the DNA. The sample carries approximately 120,000 clones, approximately 70% recorded once. For this clone: Antigen unknown.

Study-level findings and limits: The CMV antigen specificity of a few CMV-associated chains was confirmed through in vitro analysis.

The sequenced material came from PBMCs. The receptor comes from a man between 60 and 75 years old in good health and CMV-seropositive. The chain carries TRBV11-1 and TRBJ1-1, with no clear D. The CDR3 nucleotides read TGTGCCAGCAGCTTAGGATCGCAGGCCCACACTGAAGCTTTCTTT. Translating it yields CASSLGSQAHTEAFF.